This TCR beta chain appears in the sequencing data of a study of shared T cell receptors in the human thymus. Data came from immunoSEQ multiplex PCR; TCRdb stores just in-frame clones and leaves some out. This table holds hundreds of thousands of clones, over 75% found once. The CDR3 has 15 residues. The V gene's germline CDR1 is MGHRA and CDR2 YSYEKL. Unmatched junction bases numbered 4, after V lost 3 bases and J lost 4 bases. This same sample was also taken into another study, of human thymus T cells. That source reports: Resections from corrective heart surgery provided thymus tissue. Thymic and blood repertoires appeared to show biased V and J gene usage. Highly overlapping thymic repertoires among unrelated individuals were reported in related research.

The TCR sequence derives from a boy younger than two with a congenital heart defect. The genes are TRBV4-1 and TRBJ1-2; 11 bases match TRBD1. Sequenced sample: thymocytes. The CDR3 is CASSQGQGDIYGYTF. CDR3 nucleotides: TGCGCCAGCAGCCAGGGACAGGGGGACATCTATGGCTACACCTTC.